The present T cell receptor (beta chain) was sequenced within a study of shared clonotypes between healthy human individuals. Study details: There were three CD4 naive, three CD4 memory, two CD8 naive and one CD8 memory plates per donor. General study results and limits: Non-shared clonotypes showed lower generation probabilities than clonotypes common to all four donors.

The CDR3 is 14 amino acids. Trimming left V 6 bases short and J 0 bases short, with 7 bases between. Germline CDR1 is SGHKS and CDR2 is YYEKEE (reference sequence). As to this clone: What it binds is not known.

Clones were read by immunoSEQ multiplex PCR, and TCRdb kept only the in-frame ones, dropping some. The table has 2 million to 3 million clones, roughly 93% seen once. The authors divided CD4+ cells into CD45RA+ naive and CD45RA-negative memory subsets. The receptor comes from a man aged 18-30 years in good health. Some clones in this sample may be carry-over from other donors' samples. J is TRBJ2-6 and V is TRBV5-5; the D gene is possibly TRBD1 (5 bases). The sequencing input was naive CD4+ T cells from PBMCs. Subset indicated: CD45RA+ positively selected. Here the CDR3 DNA reads TGTGCCAGCACCGACAGCTCTGGGGCCAACGTCCTGACTTTC. Protein sequence: CASTDSSGANVLTF.